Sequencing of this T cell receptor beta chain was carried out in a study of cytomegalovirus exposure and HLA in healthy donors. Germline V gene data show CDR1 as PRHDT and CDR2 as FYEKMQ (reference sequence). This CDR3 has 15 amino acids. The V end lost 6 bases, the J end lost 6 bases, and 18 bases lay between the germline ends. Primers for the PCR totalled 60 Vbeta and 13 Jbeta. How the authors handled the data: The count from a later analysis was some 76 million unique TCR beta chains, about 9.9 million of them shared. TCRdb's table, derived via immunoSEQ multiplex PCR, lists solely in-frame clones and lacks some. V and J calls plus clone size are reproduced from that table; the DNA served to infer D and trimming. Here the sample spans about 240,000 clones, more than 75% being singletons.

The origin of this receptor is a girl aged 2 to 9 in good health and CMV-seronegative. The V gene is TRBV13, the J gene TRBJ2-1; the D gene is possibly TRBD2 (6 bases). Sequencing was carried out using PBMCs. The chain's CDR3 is CASSVNGLTVNEQFF. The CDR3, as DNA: TGTGCCAGCAGTGTAAACGGACTAACGGTCAATGAGCAGTTCTTC.